In its sample, the clone carrying this T cell receptor beta chain was seen a few times. TCRdb re-called the RT-PCR reads with MiXCR, one entry per CDR3 protein. The data hold around 600,000 distinct CDR3 sequences, with around 11% observed a single time. This sample was included in a study of response to subunit inactivated influenza vaccine. These sequences were also reported in another study, on T cells expressing NK-cell markers. This second study says: In generating TCR beta cDNA, 5'RACE template switching with UMIs was used. Beta-chain profiling covered CD3+CD56+NKG2C+, CD3+CD56+NKG2C- and CD3+CD56-NKG2C+ sorted subsets. The study found dominant NKG2C+ clonotypes at about 1.0-7.5% of CD8+ T cells in about six donors. HCMV specificity of expanded NKG2C+ T cell clones remained unclear.

Sequenced here: PBMCs from blood, sampled on the day of vaccination. This clonotype originated in a man in his forties or fifties who received an inactivated influenza vaccine.

CDR3 bases: TGTGCCAGCGTGGTAACAGGCACAGATACGCAGTATTTT. Encoded protein: CASVVTGTDTQYF. The chain has TRBV6-1 and TRBJ2-3, with D hard to call. In germline, CDR1 is MNHNS, CDR2 SASEGT. V was shortened by 8 bases and J by 1 base, with 10 bases between the two germline ends. This CDR3 is built from 13 residues.